The sequence of this TCR beta chain was determined in a study of CD8 T cells in ankylosing spondylitis. Study outcomes and limitations: Ankylosing spondylitis blood appeared to carry a characteristic TCR beta motif of under ten highly homologous variants. Some of these motif variants have turned up before, in reports on reactive arthritis synovial fluid and blood.

Concerning this clonotype itself: Its antigen is not identified.

Trimming cost V 1 base and J 0 bases, with 9 bases left between them. The length of the CDR3 is 14 residues. Germline lookup yields CDR1 SQVTM and CDR2 ANQGSEA. 5'-RACE, quantitative and with molecular barcodes, yielded the TCR beta libraries. TCRdb reanalysed the 5' RACE reads using MiXCR and keeps one entry per CDR3 protein. This sample yields approximately 300,000 distinct CDR3 sequences, of which around 20% are seen a single time; under 4% belongs to the top ten. Sequences were obtained from blood, either unsorted or a sorted T cell fraction (not recorded which). This clonotype was obtained from a female donor with ankylosing spondylitis or in good health (not recorded which). This rearrangement joins TRBV29-1 to TRBJ1-1, with D uncertain. CDR3 loop: CSVEGKMVNTEAFF. CDR3 sequence (DNA): TGCAGCGTTGAAGGAAAAATGGTGAACACTGAAGCTTTCTTT.